Following are 32 T cell receptor beta chains from one sample sequenced in a study of a mutant IDH1 vaccine in newly diagnosed glioma. Method: immunoSEQ multiplex PCR; TCRdb's copy keeps in-frame clones and lacks some. The sample yields under 150,000 clones, 80% seen once. Time point: week 11, during vaccination. Topical imiquimod was applied with each vaccine dose, which held 300 ug of mutant IDH1 20-mer peptide. These TCRs' antigens remain unknown. Specimen: PBMCs, collected from a glioma patient whose treatment included an IDH1 peptide vaccine. These receptors originate from a man aged 35 to 55 with glioma.

V and J are TRBV20-1 and TRBJ1-4; perhaps TRBD1 as D (5 bases). The germline CDR1 and CDR2 sequences are DFQATT and SNEGSKA (reference sequence). CDR3 length equals 11 residues. V was shortened by 3 bases and J by 7 bases, with 6 bases between the two germline ends. The chain's CDR3 is CSASGGEKLFF. CDR3 nucleotides: TGCAGTGCTAGCGGGGGTGAAAAACTGTTTTTT.

This clone was detected only a few times. The chain has TRBV28 and TRBJ1-5; D gene unclear. V was shortened by 9 bases and J by 6 bases, with 9 bases between the two germline ends. This CDR3 region has 11 residues. Germline V lookup: CDR1 MDHEN, CDR2 SYDVKM. CDR3 protein: CASGEVQPQHF. The CDR3 DNA reads TGTGCCAGTGGAGAGGTTCAGCCCCAGCATTTT.

The chain has TRBV7-9 and TRBJ2-1, with 9 bases fitting TRBD1. In germline, CDR1 is SEHNR, CDR2 FQNEAQ (reference sequence). This CDR3 has 13 amino acids. The V and J ends lost 6 bases and 7 bases, in that order; junction bases with no gene match: 4. In nucleotides, the CDR3 is TGTGCCAGCAGGTGGACAGGGGCGAATGAGCAGTTCTTC. It encodes CASRWTGANEQFF.

The rearrangement links TRBV9 to TRBJ2-7; D is perhaps TRBD1 or TRBD2 (5 bases each). The ends were cut back, 0 bases at V and 0 bases at J, with 10 bases in the middle. In germline, CDR1 is SGDLS, CDR2 YYNGEE. The CDR3 has 15 amino acids. CDR3 DNA sequence: TGTGCCAGCAGCGTAGGGGGGACGAGCTCCTACGAGCAGTACTTC. Its protein product is CASSVGGTSSYEQYF.

The V and J genes are TRBV6-1 and TRBJ1-1, with D possibly being TRBD1 (6 bases). From germline, CDR1 is MNHNS and CDR2 SASEGT. The CDR3 covers 16 residues. V was cut by 0 bases and J by 3 bases, with 14 bases left in between. The CDR3 bases are TGTGCCAGCAGTGAAGCAGGATGGCAGGGGTACACTGAAGCTTTCTTT. Protein: CASSEAGWQGYTEAFF.

DNA of the CDR3: TGTGCCAGCAGTTTGGGCTATGGCTACACCTTC. It encodes CASSLGYGYTF. The chain combines TRBV27 with TRBJ1-2; no reliable D call. Trimming cost V 3 bases and J 4 bases, with 3 bases left between them. CDR3 length: 11 amino acids. The germline gives CDR1 MNHEY, CDR2 SMNVEV (reference sequence).

V gene TRBV6-6 combines with J gene TRBJ2-7; D call uncertain. Germline lookup yields CDR1 MNHNY and CDR2 SVGAGI (reference sequence). The CDR3 is made up of 13 amino acids. Trimming pared 3 bases from V and 6 bases from J, leaving 12 bases between. CDR3 coding DNA: TGTGCCAGCAGTTATGACTTAATGGGCGAGCAGTACTTC. Translation: CASSYDLMGEQYF.

This clone was counted only a few times. The DNA of the CDR3 is TGTGCCAGCAGCCAATCCTTTGGGGGGGCTCGAGATGGCTACACCTTC. Translation gives CASSQSFGGARDGYTF. The V call is TRBV16, the J call TRBJ1-2, with D possibly being TRBD1 (6 bases). The V gene's germline CDR1 is KGHSY and CDR2 FQNENV. The CDR3 extends over 16 amino acids. Deletions cut 0 bases from V and 6 bases from J, with 17 bases between.

J is TRBJ2-3 and V is TRBV5-1; D is ambiguous. Per the germline V gene, CDR1 is SGHRS and CDR2 is YFSETQ. V lost 0 bases, J lost 1 base, and 6 bases lay in between. The CDR3 covers 14 residues. The CDR3 is CASSLVPGTDTQYF. CDR3 nucleotide sequence: TGCGCCAGCAGCTTGGTACCCGGCACAGATACGCAGTATTTT.

A single count supports this clone. The chain combines TRBV19 with TRBJ1-2, with D perhaps TRBD1 (5 bases). This CDR3 region has 15 residues. Germline V gene data show CDR1 as LNHDA and CDR2 as SQIVND (reference sequence). V dropped 3 bases and J dropped 4 bases, with 15 bases sitting between them. CDR3 nucleotides: TGTGCCAGTAGTATCACTCCCGGGACCTTCTATGGCTACACCTTC. Translated: CASSITPGTFYGYTF.

The V gene is TRBV4-2, the J gene TRBJ2-1; TRBD2 aligns across 8 bases. This CDR3 has 19 residues. V gave up 6 bases and J gave up 9 bases; unmatched junction bases: 25. Germline V lookup: CDR1 LGHNA, CDR2 YNFKEQ. Here the CDR3 DNA reads TGTGCCAGCAGTCCATTTCCAGGGACACGGCGGGAGGAGTGGCGTGAGCAGTTCTTC. It translates to CASSPFPGTRREEWREQFF.

The V and J genes are TRBV9 and TRBJ1-2, with D perhaps TRBD1 (5 bases). Trimming removed 8 bases at V and 3 bases at J, with 17 bases between. The germline gives CDR1 SGDLS, CDR2 YYNGEE. The CDR3 is 14 amino acids. CDR3 loop: CASTVGDVDYGYTF. CDR3 in DNA: TGTGCCAGTACCGTGGGGGATGTGGACTATGGCTACACCTTC.

The chain carries TRBV11-2 and TRBJ1-4, with D possibly TRBD1 on 5 matching bases. The CDR3 runs to 16 residues. Germline-derived CDR1 and CDR2 are SGHAT and FQNNGV. The ends were cut back, 3 bases at V and 0 bases at J, with 11 bases in the middle. The CDR3 here is CASSFGGYTTNEKLFF. The CDR3 nucleotides are TGTGCCAGCAGCTTCGGGGGTTACACAACTAATGAAAAACTGTTTTTT.

CDR3 amino acids: CASSRGQSSYNEQFF. The CDR3 region has the DNA TGTGCCAGCAGCCGAGGTCAAAGCTCCTACAATGAGCAGTTCTTC. The chain employs TRBV7-9 and TRBJ2-1, with D hard to call. Per the germline V gene, CDR1 is SEHNR and CDR2 is FQNEAQ (reference sequence). Trimming shortened V by 5 bases and J by 0 bases, and 11 bases separated the two germline ends. This CDR3 has 15 amino acids.

This chain joins TRBV4-1 and TRBJ1-1; no clear D. Germline lookup yields CDR1 MGHRA and CDR2 YSYEKL. V lost 1 base and J lost 5, with 8 bases in between. The length of the CDR3 is 13 residues. The CDR3 nucleotides read TGCGCCAGCAGCCAAGTCCCGGGAACTGAAGCTTTCTTT. This sequence encodes CASSQVPGTEAFF.

V usage is TRBV6-5 and J usage is TRBJ2-3; D may be TRBD1 (5 bases). Trimming cost V 4 bases and J 2 bases, with 13 bases left between them. The CDR3 spans 15 residues. Germline CDR1 and CDR2: MNHEY and SVGAGI. Here the CDR3 reads CASSFQGSATDTQYF. CDR3 sequence (DNA): TGTGCCAGCAGTTTTCAGGGATCCGCCACAGATACGCAGTATTTT.

A remark on this clone: An end of the junction does not agree with germline; a read error may underlie this. The chain combines TRBV19 with TRBJ2-7; 8 bases align to TRBD1. CDR3 length equals 16 residues. CDR1 LNHDA and CDR2 SQIVND come from the germline V gene (reference sequence). The CDR3 sequence is CASSPSYRGMTYQQYF. Written as DNA, the CDR3 is TGTGCCAGTAGTCCATCATACAGGGGGATGACCTACCAGCAGTACTTC. The full variable domain, in which reference TRBV19 and TRBJ2-7 provide the parts outside the CDR3, is DGGITQSPKYLFRKEGQNVTLSCEQNLNHDAMYWYRQDPGQGLRLIYYSQIVNDFQKGDIAEGYSVSREKKESFPLTVTSAQKNPTAFYLCASSPSYRGMTYQQYFGPGTRLTVT.

The sample holds a few counts of this clone. The chain couples TRBV4-2 to TRBJ1-4; D is ambiguous. V lost 4 bases and J lost 5, with 14 bases in between. The CDR3 has 15 amino acids. Germline V gives CDR1 LGHNA, CDR2 YNFKEQ. The CDR3 region is CASSPLDNSNEKLFF. As DNA, the CDR3 is TGTGCCAGCAGCCCCCTAGACAACTCCAATGAAAAACTGTTTTTT.

V gene TRBV4-3 combines with J gene TRBJ2-1, with D possibly matching TRBD1 (6 bases). Germline V lookup: CDR1 LGHNA, CDR2 YSLEER. The CDR3 length is 15 residues. V was pared by 0 bases and J by 1 base, with 7 bases between. Here the CDR3 DNA reads TGCGCCAGCAGCCAAGATACAGGGTCCTACAATGAGCAGTTCTTC. This translates into CASSQDTGSYNEQFF.

This clone has just one count. This sequence joins TRBV6-6 and TRBJ1-2; weak D call: TRBD1 (5 bases). Trimming shortened V by 2 bases and J by 4 bases, and 14 bases separated the two germline ends. The length of the CDR3 is 15 residues. Germline V gene sequence: CDR1 MNHNY, CDR2 SVGAGI (reference sequence). Written as DNA, the CDR3 is TGTGCCAGCAGTTACGGGAGGGGTTGGAGCTATGGCTACACCTTC. It yields the protein CASSYGRGWSYGYTF.

The table lists this clone with a count of one. The rearrangement uses TRBV30 and TRBJ1-2, with 8 bases fitting TRBD1. This CDR3 spans 15 amino acids. V trimming: 1 base; J trimming: 4 bases; junction bases outside the gene matches: 8. CDR1 and CDR2 (germline): GTSNPN, SVGIG (reference sequence). The CDR3 spells CAWSAGRGHIYGYTF. The CDR3 DNA is TGTGCCTGGAGTGCGGGCAGGGGGCATATCTATGGCTACACCTTC.

The chain is built from TRBV5-6 and TRBJ2-7; tentative D call: TRBD1 (5 bases). This CDR3 is built from 15 residues. The germline V and J ends were trimmed by 3 bases and 2 bases, with 15 bases remaining between them. Germline loops: CDR1 SGHDT, CDR2 YYEEEE. CDR3 residues: CASSSMTVPTYEQYF. The CDR3 coding sequence is TGTGCCAGCAGCTCCATGACAGTGCCTACCTACGAGCAGTACTTC.

The rearrangement links TRBV19 to TRBJ1-4; a weak D match, TRBD1 (6 bases). This CDR3 spans 15 amino acids. V was clipped by 4 bases and J by 5 bases, with 14 bases between them. Germline-derived CDR1 and CDR2 are LNHDA and SQIVND (reference sequence). CDR3 bases: TGTGCCAGTAGTAGAACAGGGCCCTCCAATGAAAAACTGTTTTTT. Translated, it gives CASSRTGPSNEKLFF.

V usage is TRBV5-6 and J usage is TRBJ2-5; maybe TRBD2 (6 bases). Trimming cost V 0 bases and J 13 bases, with 13 bases left between them. The CDR3 has 12 residues. Germline values: CDR1 SGHDT, CDR2 YYEEEE. The CDR3 is CASSLAGRLLYF. For the CDR3, the DNA is TGTGCCAGCAGCTTGGCCGGGAGACTCTTGTACTTC.

J is TRBJ2-3 and V is TRBV9; D perhaps matches TRBD1 (6 bases). The CDR3 covers 15 residues. V lost 2 bases to trimming and J lost 2 bases, with 12 bases between them. Germline assignment: CDR1 SGDLS and CDR2 YYNGEE. The CDR3 sequence: CASSVRTVYTDTQYF. As DNA, the CDR3 is TGTGCCAGCAGCGTCCGGACAGTCTACACAGATACGCAGTATTTT.

This clone has just one count. The V call is TRBV7-9, the J call TRBJ2-2; D might be TRBD1 (5 bases). Germline V gene data show CDR1 as SEHNR and CDR2 as FQNEAQ (reference sequence). V lost 5 bases and J 5 bases, leaving 18 bases between the germline ends. This CDR3 is built from 16 residues. The chain's CDR3 is CASSPGQGAITGELFF. The CDR3 DNA sequence: TGTGCCAGCAGCCCCGGCCAGGGTGCGATTACCGGGGAGCTGTTTTTT.

V usage is TRBV11-2 and J usage is TRBJ1-5; D uncertain. The length of the CDR3 is 16 residues. CDR1 and CDR2 (germline): SGHAT, FQNNGV. Trimming left V 0 bases short and J 0 bases short, with 9 bases between. The CDR3 bases are TGTGCCAGCAGCTTAGATAACACCTATAGCAATCAGCCCCAGCATTTT. Protein sequence: CASSLDNTYSNQPQHF.

The rearrangement links TRBV9 to TRBJ2-7; D ambiguous. The germline V gene has CDR1 SGDLS and CDR2 YYNGEE. V dropped 0 bases and J dropped 5 bases, with 9 bases sitting between them. The CDR3 loop spans 13 amino acids. The CDR3 loop reads CASSVAVGHEQYF. CDR3 sequence (DNA): TGTGCCAGCAGCGTAGCGGTGGGCCACGAGCAGTACTTC.

The chain carries TRBV18 and TRBJ2-5; 7 nucleotides align to TRBD1. The V segment lost 2 bases and the J segment 3 bases; nucleotides outside the gene matches: 3. CDR1 KGHSH and CDR2 LQKENI come from the germline V gene. There are 14 residues in the CDR3. The CDR3 nucleotides are TGTGCCAGCTCACCATCTACAGGGGAAGAGACCCAGTACTTC. Amino acid sequence: CASSPSTGEETQYF.

CDR3 sequence: CASSQEILGTSVDTQYF. Here the CDR3 DNA reads TGTGCCAGCAGCCAAGAGATTCTCGGGACTAGCGTAGATACGCAGTATTTT. The V call is TRBV4-2, the J call TRBJ2-3; 10 nucleotides agree with TRBD2. The CDR3 is 17 residues long. The J segment lost 5 bases and the V segment lost 0 bases, leaving 8 bases of the junction unmatched. Germline CDR1 and CDR2: LGHNA and YNFKEQ.

V is TRBV27 and J is TRBJ2-4, with unresolved D. The germline V and J ends were trimmed by 10 bases and 2 bases, with 15 bases remaining between them. Germline V gene lookup returns CDR1 MNHEY and CDR2 SMNVEV (reference sequence). The CDR3 spans 14 residues. The CDR3 nucleotides read TGTGCCACCACGGGCCCCAGGCCCAAAAACATTCAGTACTTC. It codes for CATTGPRPKNIQYF.

V is TRBV18 and J is TRBJ1-5; weak D call: TRBD1 (6 bases). V lost 0 bases, J lost 4 bases, and 10 bases lay in between. The CDR3 totals 15 residues. The V gene's germline CDR1 is KGHSH and CDR2 LQKENI. The CDR3, as DNA: TGTGCCAGCTCACCACCGCTAACAGGGAATCAGCCCCAGCATTTT. As protein: CASSPPLTGNQPQHF.